These 10 T cell receptor beta chains were sequenced from one sample in a study of blood T cells in healthy people across ages. A second roughly 6 to 12 cycle PCR used barcoded and J-beta primers. TCRdb re-analysed the 5' RACE reads in MiXCR, keeping a single row per CDR3 protein. This table holds hundreds of thousands of distinct CDR3 sequences, 25% to 30% found once. This same sample was also part of a study on T cells of mothers and their children.

Sequenced sample: blood. These receptors were collected from a boy younger than 18 in good health.

In its sample, this clonotype was seen a few times. The rearrangement links TRBV5-1 to TRBJ2-5, with 8 bases that match TRBD1. The germline CDR1 and CDR2 sequences are SGHRS and YFSETQ. This CDR3 is 15 amino acids long. V lost 3 bases and J lost 4; bases outside the gene matches: 8. CDR3 DNA: TGCGCCAGCAGCTCAACCAGGGGGCGCGGAGAGACCCAGTACTTC. Its protein product is CASSSTRGRGETQYF.

This clonotype has just a few counts. The V gene is TRBV4-1, the J gene TRBJ2-5; D is ambiguous. The DNA end is a closer match to TRBJ2-1, so the J assignment may be wrong. Germline-derived CDR1 and CDR2 are MGHRA and YSYEKL. CDR3 length: 11 residues. The CDR3 coding sequence is TGCGCCAGCAGCCTTCCCAATGAGCAGTTCTTC. Translation: CASSLPNEQFF.

This chain connects TRBV10-1 to TRBJ2-3; no clear D. There are 13 residues in the CDR3. Trimming pared 2 bases from V and 3 bases from J, leaving 6 bases between. Germline-derived CDR1 and CDR2 are WNHNN and SYGVQD (reference sequence). CDR3 sequence reads: CASSETITDTQYF. The CDR3 bases are TGCGCCAGCAGTGAGACGATAACAGATACGCAGTATTTT.

CDR3: CASSLGTGSGNEKLFF. The CDR3 DNA follows: TGTGCCAGCAGCTTAGGGACAGGGTCGGGGAATGAAAAACTGTTTTTT. The chain uses TRBV7-6 and TRBJ1-4, with TRBD1 identical over 8 bases. From germline, CDR1 is SGHVS and CDR2 FNYEAQ. J gave up 5 bases and V 1 base, and 6 bases lay outside the gene matches. This CDR3 contains 16 residues.

A note on this clonotype: A read error may produce the germline difference seen at one junction end. This sequence joins TRBV5-6 and TRBJ2-1; TRBD2 might be the D (6 bases). The germline V gene encodes CDR1 SGHDT and CDR2 YYEEEE. The CDR3 is 13 residues long. The CDR3 DNA is TGTGTCAGCAGCGACCACGGGAGTGATGAGCAGTTCTTC. The encoded protein is CVSSDHGSDEQFF.

This clonotype has a handful of counts. The chain combines TRBV6-5 with TRBJ2-5; no clear D. Between the trimmed V and J ends, which lost 1 base and 4 bases, there was a span of 7 bases. The germline CDR1 and CDR2 sequences are MNHEY and SVGAGI. The CDR3 totals 13 residues. The CDR3 loop is CASSYFPLETQYF. As DNA, the CDR3 is TGTGCCAGCAGTTACTTCCCCCTAGAGACCCAGTACTTC.

The V and J genes are TRBV7-3 and TRBJ2-3, with D unclear. The CDR3 totals 15 residues. V was clipped by 4 bases and J by 2 bases, with 13 bases between them. In germline, CDR1 is SGHTA, CDR2 FQGTGA. CDR3: CASSSHSNPTDTQYF. DNA of the CDR3: TGTGCCAGCAGCTCGCACAGTAACCCCACAGATACGCAGTATTTT.

The V call is TRBV5-1, the J call TRBJ2-5, with TRBD2 matching over 8 bases. CDR3 length equals 15 residues. Germline assignment: CDR1 SGHRS and CDR2 YFSETQ. V shed 1 base, J shed 2 bases, and the junction held 4 bases outside the gene matches. The CDR3 loop reads CASSLSGTRQETQYF. The CDR3 DNA reads as TGCGCCAGCAGCTTGTCTGGGACTAGGCAAGAGACCCAGTACTTC.

This clonotype showed up just a few times. Sequence at one end of the junction differs from germline and may be a read error. The chain joins TRBV5-6 to TRBJ2-5, with D maybe TRBD1 (6 bases). Germline V gene sequence: CDR1 SGHDT, CDR2 YYEEEE. The CDR3 length is 14 residues. The CDR3 DNA sequence: TGCGCCAGCAGGGGTCGGGGTAGCCAAGAGACCCAGTACTTC. This translates into CASRGRGSQETQYF.

This clonotype was detected a few times. The CDR3 spells CATRSASGRARGTDTQYF. For the CDR3, the DNA is TGTGCCACCAGGTCGGCTAGCGGGAGGGCGAGGGGCACAGATACGCAGTATTTT. The chain combines TRBV24-1 with TRBJ2-3; TRBD2 matches 12 bases. Germline trimming cut 7 bases from V and 1 base from J; bases unmatched to any gene: 11. The germline V gene encodes CDR1 KGHDR and CDR2 SFDVKD. This CDR3 spans 18 amino acids.